The clone carrying this T cell receptor (beta chain) was seen only a few times. This sample was taken from a study of blood T cells in healthy people across ages. Using a J-beta primer mix together with a sample-barcoded 5' primer, a second PCR was run for roughly 7 to 11 cycles. There were at least 2.5 million CDR3-containing paired-end reads obtained from each sample. In TCRdb, the 5' RACE reads were re-called with MiXCR into one record per CDR3 protein. The profile shows hundreds of thousands of distinct CDR3 sequences, approximately 43% of them singletons. Per sample, a minimum of 6 million PBMCs were isolated. V was clipped by 3 bases and J by 0 bases; unmatched bases: 3. CDR3 length: 15 residues. Germline CDR1 and CDR2: SGHAT and FQNNGV.

The receptor's source is a woman aged 55-75 years in good health. This sequence joins TRBV11-2 and TRBJ2-7, with 9 bases aligning to TRBD1. Sequenced sample: blood. The DNA of the CDR3 is TGTGCCAGCAGCTTGGACAGGGGCGGCTCCTACGAGCAGTACTTC. It translates to CASSLDRGGSYEQYF.